These T cell receptor beta chains were read from a single sample in a study of tumor-infiltrating lymphocytes in primary liver carcinoma. TCRdb analysed the multiplex PCR reads with MiXCR anew, one entry per CDR3 protein. The profile shows around 170,000 distinct CDR3 sequences, over 45% of them singletons. The sequenced material came from peripheral blood. These receptor sequences come from a man in his forties with primary liver carcinoma and hepatitis B virus infection. The CDR3 runs from the conserved cysteine through the conserved F or W. The D gene is left open where the match is weak. A row's size may be missing; if present it is once, few, many or a size class.

v_call	clone_size	d_call	j_call	cdr3_nt	cdr3_aa
TRBV12-3/TRBV12-4	NA	NA	TRBJ1-2	TGTGCCAGCAATTTAGTTTTGGAAGGCTACACCTTC	CASNLVLEGYTF
TRBV10-3	many	NA	TRBJ2-1	TGTGCCATCAGTGAGAGGGCAGAGCAGTTCTTC	CAISERAEQFF
TRBV6-2/TRBV6-3	NA	TRBD2	TRBJ2-1	TGTGCCAGCAGTTTCGGGACTAGCGGGAGTCTGGAGCAGTTCTTC	CASSFGTSGSLEQFF
TRBV5-6	NA	TRBD2	TRBJ2-7	TGTGTCAGCAGCTTGGGGCGCGGGGGACAGTACTTC	CVSSLGRGGQYF
TRBV12-3/TRBV12-4	NA	NA	TRBJ1-6	TGTGCCATCAGTTTAATCGGGGTTGGTAATTCACCACTCCGCTTT	CAISLIGVGNSPLRF
TRBV7-8	many	TRBD1	TRBJ2-7	TGTGCCAGCAGCTCGACAGGGGGCACCTACGAGCAGTACTTC	CASSSTGGTYEQYF
TRBV6-1	NA	TRBD1	TRBJ2-3	TGTGCCAGCAGTGACCGGGACAGGGGGAGTACGCAGTATTTT	CASSDRDRGSTQYF
TRBV11-2	many	TRBD1	TRBJ1-1	TGTGCCAGCAGCGGACAGGGGGCTGGCACTGAAGCTTTCTTT	CASSGQGAGTEAFF
TRBV30	NA	NA	TRBJ1-2	TGTGTCTGGAGGCCACACGGGACTGGCTACACCTTC	CVWRPHGTGYTF
TRBV29-1	NA	TRBD1	TRBJ1-3	TGTAGCGGGGGGGACAGCAGAAACACCATATATTTT	CSGGDSRNTIYF
TRBV5-6	NA	NA	TRBJ2-7	TGTGCCAGCAGAATTTGGCCGGGTCGGGCGCCGGTCACCTACGAGCAGTACTTC	CASRIWPGRAPVTYEQYF
TRBV11-2	NA	NA	TRBJ2-4	TGTGCCAGCAGCAGTCTTGACAGGATGGGTTACATTCAGTACTTC	CASSSLDRMGYIQYF
TRBV6-6	once	NA	TRBJ2-7	TGTGCCAGCAGTTACTCTAGGGGAGTCTACGAGCGGTACTTC	CASSYSRGVYERYF
TRBV11-2	NA	TRBD2	TRBJ2-5	TGCGCACGCAGCTCGGGGACTAGCGGGGCAGCAGAGACCCAGTACTTC	CARSSGTSGAAETQYF
TRBV6-6	few	NA	TRBJ1-6	TGTGCCAGCAGACCCGACGGGAATTCACCCCTCCACTTT	CASRPDGNSPLHF
TRBV4-1	many	TRBD1	TRBJ2-5	TGCGCCAGCAGCCAAGATTCAGGGGGCCAAGAGACCCAGTACTTC	CASSQDSGGQETQYF
TRBV6-5	NA	NA	TRBJ1-6	TGTGCCAGCAGGGCTTGTTATAATTCGCCCCTCCACTTT	CASRACYNSPLHF
TRBV12-3/TRBV12-4	NA	NA	TRBJ1-3	TGTGCCAGCAGTCCCCCCCTAGCAAGCTCTGGAAACACCATATATTTT	CASSPPLASSGNTIYF
TRBV6-2/TRBV6-3	once	TRBD2	TRBJ2-5	TGTGCCAGCAATTACTCGGGCGGGAGCCCCCAGGAGACCCAGTACTTC	CASNYSGGSPQETQYF
TRBV28	few	NA	TRBJ2-2	TGTGCCAGCGGTGGGGGACCGAACACCGGGGAGCTGTTTTTT	CASGGGPNTGELFF
TRBV11-2	many	TRBD2	TRBJ2-1	TGTGCCAGCAGCCCTATAGCGGGAGGGCCGGGGAATGAGCAGTTCTTC	CASSPIAGGPGNEQFF
TRBV29-1	many	TRBD2	TRBJ2-7	TGCAGCGTTGAGTTGCAGCGGGAGGGCCCTTACGAGCAGTACTTC	CSVELQREGPYEQYF
TRBV11-2	NA	TRBD1	TRBJ2-7	TGCGCCAGCAGGTTAGGGACAGGGTTTCCCGAGCAGTACTTC	CASRLGTGFPEQYF
TRBV11-2	NA	NA	TRBJ1-6	TGTGCCGGCAGCTTACAGGGCAATAATCCACCCCTCCACTTT	CAGSLQGNNPPLHF
TRBV21-1	NA	NA	TRBJ2-1	TGTGCCAGCACCCTTCGGACTAGCGGAGTCTACAATGAGCAGTTCTTC	CASTLRTSGVYNEQFF
TRBV11-3	NA	NA	TRBJ2-3	TGTGCCAGCAGCCTAATCTCCACAGATACGCAGTATTTT	CASSLISTDTQYF
TRBV14	NA	NA	TRBJ2-3	TGTGCCAGCAGCCAACCTTGGGTAGATACGCAGTATTTT	CASSQPWVDTQYF
TRBV5-8	NA	TRBD2	TRBJ2-1	TGTGCCAGCACCTTGGGGTCGGGGGGCTCCTACAATGAGCAGTTCTTC	CASTLGSGGSYNEQFF